This T cell receptor gamma chain was captured in a study of γδ T cells in repeated Plasmodium falciparum infection. Overall study: Samples were taken at baseline, before some infections, and 21 days after each.

Gammadelta T cells were flow-sorted from PBMC into Vgamma9/Vdelta2+ and Vdelta2-negative populations for bulk analysis. TRG and TRD sequences were obtained from every sorted gammadelta sample. TCRdb re-processed the multiplex PCR reads via CATT. The sample has 25,000 to 30,000 gamma-chain clones; about 2.9% are singletons. Per germline, CDR1 GITISATS and CDR2 ISYDGTV (reference sequence). This CDR3 is built from 16 residues. This clone showed up many times. It is likely a read error: a sequence one base away is far more abundant. The sample has other DNA sequences that encode this CDR3 too. J is TRGJP and V is TRGV9. The origin of this receptor is a pool of human donors (malaria-infected and uninfected, not separated). The sample was gamma-delta T cells from blood. The CDR3 coding sequence is TGTGCCTTGTGGAAAGGTCAAGAGCTGGGCAAAAAAATCAAGGTATTT. It specifies CALWKGQELGKKIKVF.